This T cell receptor beta chain was sequenced during a study of response to subunit inactivated influenza vaccine. A single record per CDR3 protein comes from TCRdb applying MiXCR to the RT-PCR reads. The data show about 520,000 distinct CDR3 sequences, approximately 7.7% seen once. Germline V gene sequence: CDR1 SGHVS, CDR2 FQNEAQ. V lost 1 base and J lost 8; bases outside the gene matches: 8. CDR3 length equals 16 residues. Sequenced here: PBMCs from blood, sampled roughly 24 months after vaccination. The chain joins TRBV7-8 to TRBJ1-2; 12 bases match TRBD1. The clonotype comes from a man aged 50 to 69 who received an inactivated influenza vaccine. CDR3 DNA: TGTGCCAGCAGCTTAGATGGGACAGGGGGCGCGGGCGGCTACACCTTC. Translated: CASSLDGTGGAGGYTF.